The 24 T cell receptor beta chains listed next were all sequenced from one sample in a study of T cell repertoires in cytomegalovirus infection. A single record per CDR3 protein comes from TCRdb applying MiXCR to the reads. The table lists approximately 910,000 distinct CDR3 sequences, about a third of them singletons. The antigens of these receptors remain unknown. Source: cultured CD8+ T cells from PBMCs, taken from culture after CMV antigen stimulation. The receptors originated from a human donor in good health (CMV status not recorded). Some clones in this sample may be carry-over from other donors' samples.

The chain is built from TRBV11-3 and TRBJ1-5; D gene unclear. Germline assignment: CDR1 SGHNT and CDR2 YENEEA. V was pared by 1 base and J by 0 bases, with 16 bases between. The CDR3 extends over 18 amino acids. CDR3 in amino acids: CASSLVSLNWYSNQPQHF. CDR3 coding DNA: TGTGCCAGCAGCTTAGTCTCCCTCAACTGGTATAGCAATCAGCCCCAGCATTTT.

V is TRBV7-9 and J is TRBJ2-1; 10 bases line up with TRBD2. With 3 bases clipped from V and 0 bases from J, the junction kept 2 bases outside the gene matches. This CDR3 region has 16 residues. Germline CDR1 is SEHNR and CDR2 is FQNEAQ (reference sequence). The CDR3 nucleotides read TGTGCCAGCAGCTTTAGCGGGGGGAGCTCCTACAATGAGCAGTTCTTC. Its protein product is CASSFSGGSSYNEQFF.

The chain combines TRBV7-9 with TRBJ1-1; D is perhaps TRBD1 (5 bases). Germline V gene sequence: CDR1 SEHNR, CDR2 FQNEAQ (reference sequence). Trimming removed 1 base from V and 1 base from J, with 10 bases in between. This CDR3 spans 15 amino acids. The CDR3 loop reads CASSLVQGRNTEAFF. The CDR3 nucleotides read TGTGCCAGCAGCTTAGTTCAGGGTCGGAACACTGAAGCTTTCTTT.

This clonotype has more than one count but fewer than ten. The genes are TRBV11-1 and TRBJ1-1; D not resolved. Trimming pared 5 bases from V and 4 bases from J, leaving 14 bases between. Per the germline V gene, CDR1 is SGHAT and CDR2 is FQDESV (reference sequence). This CDR3 spans 14 amino acids. The CDR3 reads CASSLMGSGTEAFF. In DNA form, the CDR3 reads TGTGCCAGCAGCCTAATGGGGTCTGGCACTGAAGCTTTCTTT.

The V and J genes are TRBV6-6 and TRBJ1-2, with 9 bases fitting TRBD1. Germline V gives CDR1 MNHNY, CDR2 SVGAGI (reference sequence). J gave up 8 bases and V 0 bases, and 4 bases lay outside the gene matches. This CDR3 has 14 amino acids. CDR3 protein: CASSYSWTGDGYTF. The CDR3 coding sequence is TGTGCCAGCAGTTACTCTTGGACAGGGGACGGCTACACCTTC.

V usage is TRBV6-5 and J usage is TRBJ2-1; no definite D call. The CDR3 runs 21 residues. The V end lost 0 bases, the J end lost 4 bases, and 28 bases lay between the germline ends. Germline V gene sequence: CDR1 MNHEY, CDR2 SVGAGI. The CDR3 DNA follows: TGTGCCAGCAGTTACTCGTCCTTAGTCAGGTTCTTACATGACCAATACAATGAGCAGTTCTTC. Amino acid sequence: CASSYSSLVRFLHDQYNEQFF.

In this sample, this clonotype turned up many times. The rearrangement uses TRBV7-8 and TRBJ2-5; 9 nucleotides agree with TRBD2. This CDR3 has 17 amino acids. Trimming at V came to 7 bases and at J to 0 bases, leaving 12 bases not matched to a gene. Germline CDR1 reads SGHVS; CDR2 reads FQNEAQ. In DNA, the CDR3 is TGTGCCAGCACCCCCTGGCTAGCGGGAACGTACCAAGAGACCCAGTACTTC. Translated, it gives CASTPWLAGTYQETQYF.

Worth noting for this clonotype: A much larger clone differs from this one at a single base, so this may be a read error. The gene calls are TRBV7-6 and TRBJ2-1, with D perhaps TRBD1 (5 bases). In germline, CDR1 is SGHVS, CDR2 FNYEAQ. V was shortened by 4 bases and J by 4 bases, with 20 bases between the two germline ends. The CDR3 contains 17 residues. Here the CDR3 DNA reads TGTGCCAGCAGCTCTTACGGACCACGGACAACATACAATGAGCAGTTCTTC. It yields the protein CASSSYGPRTTYNEQFF.

The chain uses TRBV7-9 and TRBJ1-2; D is undetermined. The V and J ends lost 7 bases and 4 bases respectively, with 19 bases between them. Germline V CDR1 and CDR2: SEHNR, FQNEAQ (reference sequence). CDR3 length: 15 residues. Here the CDR3 reads CASTPHLTTGYGYTF. The CDR3 DNA follows: TGTGCCAGCACCCCTCACCTTACAACGGGCTATGGCTACACCTTC.

The chain recombines TRBV12-5 with TRBJ1-2, with 7 bases aligning to TRBD1. The ends lost 2 bases at V and 4 bases at J; junction bases unmatched: 10. The CDR3 consists of 16 residues. Per germline, CDR1 LGHNT and CDR2 FRNRAP. The CDR3 is CASGLSAGGQSYGYTF. The CDR3 DNA reads as TGTGCTAGTGGTTTGTCTGCAGGGGGACAGTCCTATGGCTACACCTTC. The full variable domain, rest sourced from reference TRBV12-5 and TRBJ1-2, is DARVTQTPRHKVTEMGQEVTMRCQPILGHNTVFWYRQTMMQGLELLAYFRNRAPLDDSGMPKDRFSAEMPDATLATLKIQPSEPRDSAVYFCASGLSAGGQSYGYTFGSGTRLTVV.

The chain is built from TRBV9 and TRBJ1-1; TRBD1 agrees at 8 bases. Looked up from germline, CDR1 is SGDLS and CDR2 is YYNGEE. The V and J ends lost 4 bases and 4 bases, in that order; junction bases with no gene match: 9. The CDR3 consists of 15 residues. CDR3 DNA sequence: TGTGCCAGCAGCCCCCGGACAGGGAGGGCCACTGAAGCTTTCTTT. It codes for CASSPRTGRATEAFF. Full variable domain (remainder filled in from reference TRBV9 and TRBJ1-1): DSGVTQTPKHLITATGQRVTLRCSPRSGDLSVYWYQQSLDQGLQFLIQYYNGEERAKGNILERFSAQQFPDLHSELNLSSLELGDSALYFCASSPRTGRATEAFFGQGTRLTVV.

This clonotype was seen only a few times. The chain has TRBV18 and TRBJ1-2; D is uncertain. V lost 3 bases to trimming and J lost 7 bases, with 15 bases between them. The CDR3 covers 14 residues. CDR1 KGHSH and CDR2 LQKENI come from the germline V gene. CDR3 loop: CASSPGSPPFGYTF. The CDR3, as DNA: TGTGCCAGCTCACCCGGGTCGCCACCCTTTGGCTACACCTTC.

The chain links TRBV29-1 to TRBJ1-4, with no clear D. Germline CDR1 and CDR2: SQVTM and ANQGSEA. This CDR3 contains 11 residues. V dropped 6 bases and J dropped 4 bases, with 6 bases sitting between them. CDR3 loop: CSVGLNEKLFF. CDR3 sequence (DNA): TGCAGCGTAGGACTTAATGAAAAACTGTTTTTT.

The CDR3 spells CSASNRGLRDEQYF. CDR3 DNA: TGCAGTGCTAGCAACAGGGGTTTAAGGGACGAGCAGTACTTC. J is TRBJ2-7 and V is TRBV20-1; 7 positions agree with TRBD1. CDR1 DFQATT and CDR2 SNEGSKA come from the germline V gene (reference sequence). There are 14 residues in the CDR3. After removal of 3 bases from V and 5 bases from J, the junction contained 10 bases not matched to a gene.

This clonotype was seen a handful of times. The V call is TRBV6-1, the J call TRBJ1-1; D remains ambiguous. Germline V gene lookup returns CDR1 MNHNS and CDR2 SASEGT. Trimming took 7 bases from V and 0 from J, leaving 9 bases between them. CDR3 length: 13 amino acids. This chain's CDR3 is CASIRWMNTEAFF. CDR3 nucleotide sequence: TGTGCCAGCATCAGGTGGATGAACACTGAAGCTTTCTTT.

This clonotype was counted ten times or more. The rearrangement links TRBV7-6 to TRBJ2-2, with 13 bases aligning to TRBD2. The CDR3 has 19 residues. The ends lost 0 bases at V and 1 base at J; junction bases unmatched: 5. Germline lookup yields CDR1 SGHVS and CDR2 FNYEAQ. The CDR3 DNA sequence: TGTGCCAGCAGCTTAGCTTTAGGACTAGCGGGAGAGAACACCGGGGAGCTGTTTTTT. Protein product: CASSLALGLAGENTGELFF. Full variable domain (outside the CDR3, taken from reference TRBV7-6 and TRBJ2-2): GAGVSQSPRYKVTKRGQDVALRCDPISGHVSLYWYRQALGQGPEFLTYFNYEAQQDKSGLPNDRFSAERPEGSISTLTIQRTEQRDSAMYRCASSLALGLAGENTGELFFGEGSRLTVL.

This clonotype was detected once. The CDR3 loop reads CASSVVRGTYNEQFF. CDR3 nucleotides: TGTGCCAGCAGCGTAGTCCGGGGGACCTACAATGAGCAGTTCTTC. The J gene is TRBJ2-1, the V gene TRBV9; perhaps TRBD2 as D (6 bases). Germline V gene lookup returns CDR1 SGDLS and CDR2 YYNGEE. The CDR3 consists of 15 residues. V was shortened by 0 bases and J by 2 bases, with 9 bases between the two germline ends.

This chain uses TRBV18 with TRBJ2-3; 13 bases are shared with TRBD2. The CDR3 runs to 16 residues. Germline V lookup: CDR1 KGHSH, CDR2 LQKENI. V gave up 1 base and J gave up 5 bases; unmatched junction bases: 3. The chain's CDR3 is CASSPRLAGGQDTQYF. Written as DNA, the CDR3 is TGTGCCAGCTCACCACGACTAGCGGGGGGTCAAGATACGCAGTATTTT.

The CDR3 spells CASSLNPGQGRVYGYTF. The CDR3 DNA reads as TGTGCCAGCAGTTTAAACCCGGGACAGGGAAGGGTGTATGGCTACACCTTC. The chain recombines TRBV27 with TRBJ1-2; 9 nucleotides agree with TRBD1. The V and J ends lost 2 bases and 5 bases, in that order; junction bases with no gene match: 12. CDR3 size: 17 residues. Germline values: CDR1 MNHEY, CDR2 SMNVEV (reference sequence).

The rearrangement uses TRBV6-1 and TRBJ2-1; no definite D call. Trimming pared 7 bases from V and 3 bases from J, leaving 10 bases between. CDR3 length: 13 residues. Per the germline V gene, CDR1 is MNHNS and CDR2 is SASEGT. CDR3 in DNA: TGTGCCAGCACTAGGCTTGGCTACAATGAGCAGTTCTTC. The encoded protein is CASTRLGYNEQFF.

This clonotype has a handful of counts. This chain uses TRBV19 with TRBJ1-5, with 8 bases identical to TRBD1. V was clipped by 8 bases and J by 4 bases; unmatched bases: 4. Germline loops: CDR1 LNHDA, CDR2 SQIVND (reference sequence). The CDR3 is made up of 13 amino acids. The CDR3 loop reads CASGTGLNQPQHF. Here the CDR3 DNA reads TGTGCCAGTGGGACAGGTTTAAATCAGCCCCAGCATTTT.

This clonotype was detected a few times. The chain employs TRBV13 and TRBJ1-3, with D hard to call. V lost 4 bases, J lost 8 bases, and 6 bases lay in between. The CDR3 is 11 residues long. Germline CDR1 PRHDT, CDR2 FYEKMQ (reference sequence). The DNA for the CDR3 is TGTGCCAGCAGCTCTAGGGACACCATATATTTT. This gives the protein CASSSRDTIYF.

The chain has TRBV2 and TRBJ2-3; D remains unclear. V was pared by 7 bases and J by 0 bases, with 8 bases between. This CDR3 spans 13 amino acids. CDR1 is SNHLY and CDR2 is FYNNEI in the germline V gene. As DNA, the CDR3 is TGTGCCAGCAAGGAAATTAGCACAGATACGCAGTATTTT. Translating it yields CASKEISTDTQYF.

The chain is built from TRBV10-3 and TRBJ2-7; 12 bases align to TRBD2. Germline CDR1 is ENHRY and CDR2 is SYGVKD. Losses at the gene ends were 6 bases for V and 6 bases for J; bases not matched to a gene: 9. The CDR3 is 15 amino acids. CDR3 DNA: TGTGCCATCAGCCTTTACCTAGCGGGGGGGATCGAGCAGTACTTC. It specifies CAISLYLAGGIEQYF.